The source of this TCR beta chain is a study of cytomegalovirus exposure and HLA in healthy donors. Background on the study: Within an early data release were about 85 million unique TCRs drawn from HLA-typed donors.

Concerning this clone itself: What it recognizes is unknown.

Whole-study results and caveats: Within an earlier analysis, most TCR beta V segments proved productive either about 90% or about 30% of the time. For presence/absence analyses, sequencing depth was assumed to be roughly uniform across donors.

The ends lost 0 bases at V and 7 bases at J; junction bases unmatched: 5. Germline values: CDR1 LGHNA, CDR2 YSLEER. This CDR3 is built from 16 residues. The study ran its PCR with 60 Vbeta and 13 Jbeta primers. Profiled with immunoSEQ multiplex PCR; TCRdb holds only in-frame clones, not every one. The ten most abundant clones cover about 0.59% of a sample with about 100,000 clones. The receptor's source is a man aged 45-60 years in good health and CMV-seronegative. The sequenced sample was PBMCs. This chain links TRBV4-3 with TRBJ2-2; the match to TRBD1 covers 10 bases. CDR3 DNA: TGCGCCAGCAGCCAAGACGACAGGGGGCTTATCGGGGAGCTGTTTTTT. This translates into CASSQDDRGLIGELFF.